This entry concerns a single TCR beta chain. The clone's antigen remains unknown. Nothing much larger sits one base from this clone, and base qualities are not available. The data originate from a study of blood T cells in healthy people across ages (dated by TCRdb to 2014 to 2015). At the level of the whole study: In model experiments, template switching captured about one uniquely barcoded TCR beta cDNA molecule for every two T cells. The donors were divided into four age groups: young (average around 16 years), middle-aged (over 35), aged (around 67) and long-lived (roughly 82). The study analyzed two additional independent replicas of 1 million unique cDNA reads from the same blood draw for two donors, one aged 18 to 30 and one aged 80 or older. Age-related changes in TCR beta repertoire diversity were measured in the study by deep sequencing normalized with unique cDNA molecular identifiers. To avoid experimental bias, donors of different ages were randomly spread across the sequencing lanes. The study at large found these results: Observed TCR beta diversity per million T cells fell roughly linearly with age, and a significant reduction was already apparent by age around 40. Because profiling used bulk unsorted PBMCs, naive and antigen-experienced compartments could not be compared conclusively. The percentage of naive T cells measured by flow cytometry correlated strongly with observed TCR beta diversity. Because the CMV infection status of the donors was unknown, age-related changes in expanded clonotypes may potentially have been confounded. Estimates of total diversity from one million sequenced T cells were regarded as lower bounds and underestimates. Compared with the aged group, more naive CD4+ T cells, fewer expanded clones and increased TCR diversity were shown by the long-lived group, suggesting age selection.

Spanning cysteine to phenylalanine, the CDR3 consists of 15 amino acids. The kept DNA is CDR3 alone, 45 bases in frame from the first base. The V end loses 2 bases and the J end loses 0 bases, and a stretch of 10 bases separates them. Based on the germline V gene, the CDR1 and CDR2 sequences are MNHEY and SVGAGI. Systemically healthy Caucasian individuals from Russia, 35 to 50 in total and aged about 6 to 95 years, were included as donors. Each donor gave ten milliliters of peripheral blood, collected into EDTA-treated Vacutainer tubes. Ficoll-Paque density-gradient centrifugation was used to isolate PBMCs, with at least 6 million per sample. Total RNA was extracted from PBMCs with Trizol reagent, with at least 6 micrograms obtained per sample. For every donor, an aliquot of PBMCs went through flow cytometry to measure the percentages of naive CD45RAhigh/CD27high T cells. Library creation used 5' RACE. For sequencing, an Illumina HiSeq 2500 was employed. A second PCR of 7 to 11 cycles was performed with a sample-barcoded 5' primer and a J-beta primer mix. A template-switch 5' adaptor carrying 12 random nucleotides introduced a unique molecular identifier onto each TCR beta cDNA molecule. At least 2.5 million CDR3-containing paired-end reads were obtained from each sample. All of the RNA was converted into first-strand cDNA using the Mint cDNA synthesis kit, with a TRBC-specific oligonucleotide serving as the primer. Following uracil-DNA glycosylase treatment, a first 18-cycle PCR with universal primers M1SS and BC2_uni_R was performed on all cDNA. Concerning the study's data processing: Normalization of each sample was performed by random selection of 1 million high-quality reads, each carrying a distinct molecular identifier. Instead of being binned into consensus sequences, reads that shared molecular identifiers were thrown out. CDR3 identification, clonotype clustering and error correction used MiTCR with a Q25 quality threshold and the strictest error-elimination algorithm. A nonparametric unseen species model with Euler transformation was used to estimate a lower bound on total TCR beta diversity. The raw public data were reprocessed by TCRdb itself: fastp quality trimming at Q25, MiXCR clonotype calling, in-frame beta chains only. Duplicate CDR3 protein sequences are folded into a single record with the most common DNA and genes. For this entry, the V and J calls and clone size follow TCRdb and not the study's own pipeline. For this sample there are 950,000 to 1,200,000 distinct CDR3 sequences; more than 30% appear just once. Of the sample, around 13% is held by the ten largest clones.

The sequence derives from a man between 18 and 35 years old in good health. The chain is assembled from TRBV6-5 and TRBJ1-1; the D gene cannot be named for sure. Sequenced material: blood. The CDR3 here reads CASSYGLLMNTEAFF. The nucleotides read TGTGCCAGCAGTTACGGGCTTCTCATGAACACTGAAGCTTTCTTT.